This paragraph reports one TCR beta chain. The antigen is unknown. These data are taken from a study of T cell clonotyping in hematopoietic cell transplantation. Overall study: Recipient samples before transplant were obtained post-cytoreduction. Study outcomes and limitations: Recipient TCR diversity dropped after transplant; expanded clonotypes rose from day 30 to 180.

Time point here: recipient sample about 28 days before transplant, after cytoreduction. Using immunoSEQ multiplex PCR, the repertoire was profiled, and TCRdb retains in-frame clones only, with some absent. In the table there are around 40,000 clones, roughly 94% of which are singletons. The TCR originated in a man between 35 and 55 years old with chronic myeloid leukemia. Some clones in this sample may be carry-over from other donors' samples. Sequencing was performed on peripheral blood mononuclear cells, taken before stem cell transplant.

The CDR3 spells CASSQRPGTRALWTYTF. In DNA, the CDR3 is TGTGCCAGTAGTCAGCGACCCGGGACCCGGGCTTTGTGGACCTACACCTTC. The V gene is TRBV19, the J gene TRBJ1-2; weak D call: TRBD1 (5 bases). Looked up from germline, CDR1 is LNHDA and CDR2 is SQIVND (reference sequence). The V end lost 5 bases, the J end lost 10 bases, and 29 bases lay between the germline ends. The CDR3 is made up of 17 amino acids.